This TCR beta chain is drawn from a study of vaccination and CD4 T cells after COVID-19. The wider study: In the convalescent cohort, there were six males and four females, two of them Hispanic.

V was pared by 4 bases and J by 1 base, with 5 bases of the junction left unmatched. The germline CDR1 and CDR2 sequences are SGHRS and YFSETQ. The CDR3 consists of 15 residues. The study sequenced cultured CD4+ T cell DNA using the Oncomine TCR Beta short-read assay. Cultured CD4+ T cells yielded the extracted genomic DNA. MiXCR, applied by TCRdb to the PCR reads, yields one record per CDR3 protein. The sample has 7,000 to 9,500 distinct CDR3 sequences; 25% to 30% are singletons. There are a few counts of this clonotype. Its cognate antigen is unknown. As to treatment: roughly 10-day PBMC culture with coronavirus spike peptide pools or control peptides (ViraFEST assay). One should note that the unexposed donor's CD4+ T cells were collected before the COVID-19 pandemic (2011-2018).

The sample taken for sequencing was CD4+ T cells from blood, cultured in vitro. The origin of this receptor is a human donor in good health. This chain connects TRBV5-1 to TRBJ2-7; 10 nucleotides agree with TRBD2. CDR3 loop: CASSPSGRESYEQYF. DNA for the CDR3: TGCGCCAGCAGCCCGAGCGGGAGGGAGTCCTACGAGCAGTACTTC.